Listed below are T cell receptor beta chains from one sample, sequenced in a study of Graves' ophthalmopathy and Graves' hyperthyroidism. One entry per CDR3 protein, called by TCRdb with MiXCR from the multiplex PCR reads. The data hold over a million distinct CDR3 sequences, with 35% to 45% observed a single time. The source material was peripheral blood or thyroid tissue (not recorded which). All receptors derive from an adult man with Graves' hyperthyroidism. Each CDR3 is given with its conserved first and last residue. D genes are given only for firm matches. Part of the rows lack a size; the others show once, few, many or a class for expanded clones.

abundance,d_gene,v_gene,j_gene,CDR3nt,CDR3aa
-,TRBD2,TRBV4-3,TRBJ2-2,TGCGCCAGCAGCCGCAGACTAGCGGGGGGCCTGAACACCGGGGAGCTGTTTTTT,CASSRRLAGGLNTGELFF
many,TRBD1,TRBV7-2,TRBJ2-7,TGTGCCAGCAGGCCGGGACAGGGAATGTACGAGCAGTACTTC,CASRPGQGMYEQYF
-,-,TRBV19,TRBJ2-5,TGTGCCAGTAGTATGCAGGAGGGGCGGGAGACCCAGTACTTC,CASSMQEGRETQYF
-,TRBD2,TRBV24-1,TRBJ2-2,TGTGCCACCAGTGATTTGCCTAGCGGGACGGCTTCGAACACCGGGGAGCTGTTTTTT,CATSDLPSGTASNTGELFF
many,-,TRBV12-3/TRBV12-4,TRBJ2-2,TGTGCCAGCAGTTTGTTTCCCTCCAGCGGGGAGCTGTTTTTT,CASSLFPSSGELFF
-,-,TRBV10-3,TRBJ1-5,TGTGCCAGCAGTGAACCGGGTAGGAAGGATCAGCATTTT,CASSEPGRKDQHF
-,-,TRBV7-8,TRBJ2-2,TGTGCCAACAGAGGATACACCGGGGAGCTGTTTTTT,CANRGYTGELFF
many,-,TRBV9,TRBJ1-4,TGTGCCAGCAGCGTAGGACGATCACCAGTCGAAAAACTGTTTTTT,CASSVGRSPVEKLFF
-,-,TRBV4-3,TRBJ1-1,TGCGCCAGCAGCCAAGATTTGTCGGGGACCTCGAACACTGAAGCTTTCTTT,CASSQDLSGTSNTEAFF
few,-,TRBV10-2,TRBJ2-3,TGCGCCAGCAGTGAGCTAGATACGCAGTATTTT,CASSELDTQYF
many,-,TRBV7-9,TRBJ2-7,TGTGCCAGCAGCTTAAGAGAACCGGACGAGCAGTACTTC,CASSLREPDEQYF
few,TRBD1,TRBV10-3,TRBJ1-6,TGTGCCAGCAGTACCGCCCGGACAGGGGGAATCTATAATTCACCCCTCCACTTT,CASSTARTGGIYNSPLHF
-,-,TRBV6-1,TRBJ1-2,TGTGCCAGCAGTGAAATTAGGGGTGCTGGCTACACCTTC,CASSEIRGAGYTF
many,TRBD1,TRBV7-8,TRBJ1-1,TGTGCCAGCAGCTTAGGGACAGGGAGCGCTGAAGCTTTCTTT,CASSLGTGSAEAFF
-,-,TRBV10-3,TRBJ2-3,TGTGCCAGCAGTGACGGGTTAGCGGCATCCACAGATACGCAGTATTTT,CASSDGLAASTDTQYF
-,-,TRBV12-3/TRBV12-4,TRBJ2-2,TGTGCCAGCACCCGAACGGGGTTCACCGGGGAGCTGTTTTTT,CASTRTGFTGELFF
-,-,TRBV28,TRBJ1-1,TGTGCCAGCAGTTCATACAGGGATTTGGTGAACACTGAAGCTTTCTTT,CASSSYRDLVNTEAFF
many,-,TRBV6-5,TRBJ1-2,TGTGCCAGCAGTGACCCGGGACGGACGTATGGCTACACCTTC,CASSDPGRTYGYTF